This section outlines one TCR beta chain sequence together with its context. Antigen: not known. This sample was taken from a study of shared clonotypes between healthy human individuals. The CDR3 contains 15 residues. The V and J ends lost 6 bases and 1 base respectively, with 15 bases between them. CDR1 is LNHNV and CDR2 is YYDKDF in the germline V gene (reference sequence). Study-wide results and caveats: With few donors, the genetic and exposure-history diversity represented was limited. For sorted subsets, rarefaction showed incomplete sequencing despite large depth.

CD45RO negativity and positive selection for CCR7 defined naive CD8 cells, a population that excluded terminally differentiated effector memory CD45RA+ cells. Each donor was a Caucasian adult residing in Nashville, Tennessee. The study ran the assay at deep level. The data were produced by immunoSEQ multiplex PCR, yet TCRdb's version contains in-frame clones alone and is incomplete. The data show about 2.1 million clones, under 95% seen once. The sample consisted of naive CD8+ T cells from PBMCs. This sequence was found in a young man in good health. Some clones in this sample may be carry-over from other donors' samples. The V gene is TRBV15, the J gene TRBJ2-5; D might be TRBD2 (5 bases). The CDR3 reads CATSTSRSGQETQYF. The DNA of the CDR3 is TGTGCCACCAGTACAAGTCGAAGCGGCCAAGAGACCCAGTACTTC.